This T cell receptor beta chain derives from a study of T cell repertoires in cytomegalovirus infection. Study outcomes and limitations: Identification of carriers of CMV plus the relevant HLA was performed using cumulative public TCR beta family frequency.

TCRdb used MiXCR to reprocess the reads, holding one entry per CDR3 protein. This sample has hundreds of thousands of distinct CDR3 sequences, with roughly 30% found just once. Concerning this clonotype itself: Its antigen is not identified.

The CDR3 contains 20 residues. The V segment lost 3 bases and the J segment 4 bases; nucleotides outside the gene matches: 13. The germline gives CDR1 LGHNA, CDR2 YSLEER. The clonotype was recovered from a human donor in good health (CMV status not recorded). Some clones in this sample may be carry-over from other donors' samples. The chain has TRBV4-3 and TRBJ2-2; TRBD2 aligns across 14 bases. The specimen comprised cultured CD8+ T cells from PBMCs, sampled from culture after CMV antigen stimulation. CDR3 protein: CASSHLRRLAGGPVTGELFF. CDR3 DNA: TGCGCCAGCAGCCACCTTCGTAGACTAGCGGGGGGGCCTGTCACCGGGGAGCTGTTTTTT.